This T cell receptor (beta chain) stems from a study of T cell repertoires in cytomegalovirus infection. On the study more broadly: From public TCR beta signatures came an indication of both CMV infection and matching HLA type.

This clonotype has ten or more counts. The antigen is not known. TCRdb reanalysed the reads using MiXCR and keeps one entry per CDR3 protein. This sample has over 300,000 distinct CDR3 sequences, with about 17% found just once. Overall study results and limits: Carriers of CMV and the relevant HLA type were discriminated by public TCR beta frequency. Predominance within the ex vivo response was attributable to HLA-C-restricted CMV-specific TCR beta clonotypes.

This TCR was recovered from a human donor in good health (CMV status not recorded). Some clones in this sample may be carry-over from other donors' samples. The sample taken for sequencing was PBMCs.

The CDR3 bases are TGTGCCAGCAGTCTTACGGGGGGCACAAATGGCTACACCTTC. Protein: CASSLTGGTNGYTF. The chain links TRBV6-1 to TRBJ1-2; tentative D call: TRBD1 (6 bases). Trimming stripped 5 bases from V and 6 bases from J, with 16 bases between. The CDR3 covers 14 residues. Germline V gene sequence: CDR1 MNHNS, CDR2 SASEGT.